Listed here are 10 T cell receptor beta chains from one sample, sequenced in a study of shared clonotypes between healthy human individuals. Repertoires were generated with immunoSEQ multiplex PCR, while TCRdb's copy carries only in-frame clones and drops some. The sample lists about 2.2 million clones, 93% occurring once. Naive CD8 cells comprised CD45RO-negative, CCR7-positively selected cells, excluding terminally differentiated effector memory CD45RA+ cells. Sequencing was done on a sample of naive CD8+ T cells from PBMCs. The receptors stem from a man younger than 30 in good health. Some clones in this sample may be carry-over from other donors' samples.

V usage is TRBV6-5 and J usage is TRBJ1-2, with 8 bases lining up with TRBD1. Germline V lookup: CDR1 MNHEY, CDR2 SVGAGI. This CDR3 comprises 16 residues. The J segment lost 4 bases and the V segment lost 3 bases, leaving 10 bases of the junction unmatched. CDR3 loop: CASSYYAGDRFYGYTF. CDR3 DNA sequence: TGTGCCAGCAGTTATTATGCCGGGGACAGGTTCTATGGCTACACCTTC.

The V call is TRBV7-3, the J call TRBJ2-1; D unclear. Germline CDR1 SGHTA, CDR2 FQGTGA. The CDR3 contains 12 residues. V shed 3 bases and J shed 7 bases, with 7 bases lying between them. CDR3 nucleotide sequence: TGTGCCAGCAGCTTCCTAGGGAATGAGCAGTTCTTC. This sequence encodes CASSFLGNEQFF.

The chain is built from TRBV7-6 and TRBJ1-2, with 7 bases that match TRBD1. V lost 5 bases, J lost 3 bases, and 6 bases stayed unmatched. Germline assignment: CDR1 SGHVS and CDR2 FNYEAQ. This CDR3 contains 14 residues. The CDR3 DNA follows: TGTGCCAGCAGCCCGATGGGGACAGACTATGGCTACACCTTC. Amino acids: CASSPMGTDYGYTF. Based on the CDR3 plus reference TRBV7-6 and TRBJ1-2, the full variable domain is GAGVSQSPRYKVTKRGQDVALRCDPISGHVSLYWYRQALGQGPEFLTYFNYEAQQDKSGLPNDRFSAERPEGSISTLTIQRTEQRDSAMYRCASSPMGTDYGYTFGSGTRLTVV.

As to this clone: In the same sample, other DNA sequences code for this CDR3. The V gene is TRBV7-9, the J gene TRBJ2-7; D gene uncertain. Trimming stripped 5 bases from V and 4 bases from J, with 6 bases between. CDR3 size: 11 residues. The germline V gene has CDR1 SEHNR and CDR2 FQNEAQ (reference sequence). The CDR3: CASSGTYEQYF. CDR3 nucleotide sequence: TGTGCCAGCAGCGGTACTTACGAGCAGTACTTC.

The V and J genes are TRBV10-2 and TRBJ1-2; possible D gene TRBD1, 6 bases. Trimming pared 2 bases from V and 5 bases from J, leaving 6 bases between. The CDR3 runs 12 residues. The V gene's germline CDR1 is WSHSY and CDR2 SAAADI. The CDR3 region is CASSETGYGYTF. The CDR3 coding sequence is TGCGCCAGCAGTGAGACAGGGTATGGCTACACCTTC.

This clone was recorded once. This chain connects TRBV4-1 to TRBJ1-1, with TRBD1 as a possible D gene (5 bases). V lost 3 bases, J lost 0 bases, and 11 bases lay in between. The CDR3 totals 15 residues. Germline V lookup: CDR1 MGHRA, CDR2 YSYEKL. The CDR3: CASSQGPAMNTEAFF. The CDR3 DNA sequence: TGCGCCAGCAGCCAGGGGCCTGCAATGAACACTGAAGCTTTCTTT.

CDR3 nucleotides: TGTGCCAGTTGGGAGGGGCAGGGGAATCAGCCCCAGCATTTT. Amino acids: CASWEGQGNQPQHF. This chain joins TRBV27 and TRBJ1-5; D perhaps matches TRBD1 (6 bases). The ends were cut back, 9 bases at V and 4 bases at J, with 16 bases in the middle. The CDR3 has 14 amino acids. Germline-derived CDR1 and CDR2 are MNHEY and SMNVEV (reference sequence).

The rearrangement links TRBV27 to TRBJ2-3; tentatively, D is TRBD1 (6 bases). CDR1 is MNHEY, CDR2 SMNVEV, per germline (reference sequence). This CDR3 is 16 amino acids long. V was cut by 5 bases and J by 1 base, with 16 bases left in between. This CDR3 is CASSKRQASGTDTQYF. CDR3 bases: TGTGCCAGCAGTAAGAGACAGGCGTCTGGCACAGATACGCAGTATTTT.

The chain employs TRBV28 and TRBJ1-5; D uncertain. CDR3 size: 16 residues. V lost 3 bases, J lost 5 bases, and 17 bases lay in between. Per germline, CDR1 MDHEN and CDR2 SYDVKM. CDR3 loop: CASSFRIPYIYQPQHF. CDR3 nucleotides: TGTGCCAGCAGTTTCCGAATCCCGTATATCTATCAGCCCCAGCATTTT.

This chain uses TRBV7-9 with TRBJ2-7, with 9 positions matching TRBD1. Germline lookup yields CDR1 SEHNR and CDR2 FQNEAQ (reference sequence). Unmatched junction bases numbered 8, after V lost 4 bases and J lost 4 bases. The CDR3 sequence is 15 residues long. The CDR3, as DNA: TGTGCCAGCAGCTCCTGGGGGACAGGGTCATACGAGCAGTACTTC. It yields the protein CASSSWGTGSYEQYF.